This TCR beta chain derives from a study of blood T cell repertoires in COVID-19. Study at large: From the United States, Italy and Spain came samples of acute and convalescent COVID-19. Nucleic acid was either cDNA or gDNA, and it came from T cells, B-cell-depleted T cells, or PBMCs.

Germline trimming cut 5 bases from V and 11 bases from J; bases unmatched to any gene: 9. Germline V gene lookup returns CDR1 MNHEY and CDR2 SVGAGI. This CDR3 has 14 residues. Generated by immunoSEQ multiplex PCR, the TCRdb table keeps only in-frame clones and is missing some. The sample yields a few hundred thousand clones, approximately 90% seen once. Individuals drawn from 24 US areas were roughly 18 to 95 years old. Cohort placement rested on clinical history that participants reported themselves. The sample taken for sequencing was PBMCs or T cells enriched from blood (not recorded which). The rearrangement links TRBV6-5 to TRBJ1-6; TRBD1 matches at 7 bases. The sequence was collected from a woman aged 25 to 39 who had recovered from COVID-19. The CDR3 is CASSTTDRNPPLHF. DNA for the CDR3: TGTGCCAGCAGTACAACGGACAGGAACCCACCCCTCCACTTT.